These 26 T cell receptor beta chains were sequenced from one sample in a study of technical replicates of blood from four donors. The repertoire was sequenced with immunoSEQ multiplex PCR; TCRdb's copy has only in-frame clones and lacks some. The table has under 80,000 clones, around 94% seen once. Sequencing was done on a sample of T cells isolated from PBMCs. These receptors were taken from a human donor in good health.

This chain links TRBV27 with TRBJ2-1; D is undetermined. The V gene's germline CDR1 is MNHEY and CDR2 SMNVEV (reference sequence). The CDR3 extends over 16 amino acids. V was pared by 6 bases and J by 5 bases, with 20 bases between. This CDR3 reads CASRSIPGFGDNEQFF. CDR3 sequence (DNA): TGTGCCAGCAGATCCATCCCCGGGTTTGGCGACAATGAGCAGTTCTTC.

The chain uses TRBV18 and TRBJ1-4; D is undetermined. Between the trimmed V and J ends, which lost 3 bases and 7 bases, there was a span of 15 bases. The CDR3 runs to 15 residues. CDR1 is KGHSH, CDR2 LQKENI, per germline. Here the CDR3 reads CASSPIEGSREKLFF. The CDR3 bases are TGTGCCAGCTCACCTATAGAAGGGAGTCGTGAAAAACTGTTTTTT.

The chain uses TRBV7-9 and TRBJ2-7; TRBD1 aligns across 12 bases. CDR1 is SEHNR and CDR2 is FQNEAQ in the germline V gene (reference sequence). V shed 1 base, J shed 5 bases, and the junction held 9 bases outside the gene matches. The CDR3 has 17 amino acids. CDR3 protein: CASSLEFGDRGLDEQYF. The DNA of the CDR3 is TGTGCCAGCAGCTTAGAGTTTGGGGACAGGGGGCTCGACGAGCAGTACTTC.

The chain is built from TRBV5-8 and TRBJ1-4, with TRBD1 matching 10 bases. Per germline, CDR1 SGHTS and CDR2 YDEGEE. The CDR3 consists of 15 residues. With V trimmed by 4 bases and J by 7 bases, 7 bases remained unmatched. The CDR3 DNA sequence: TGTGCCAGCAGCGAAACTGGGACAGGGGCTGAAAAACTGTTTTTT. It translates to CASSETGTGAEKLFF.

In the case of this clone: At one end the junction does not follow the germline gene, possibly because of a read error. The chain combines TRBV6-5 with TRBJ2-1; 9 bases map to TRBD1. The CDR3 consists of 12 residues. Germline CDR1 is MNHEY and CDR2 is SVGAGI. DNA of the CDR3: TGTGCCAGCAGAGCGGATGACGGGACAGGGCTCTTC. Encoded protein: CASRADDGTGLF.

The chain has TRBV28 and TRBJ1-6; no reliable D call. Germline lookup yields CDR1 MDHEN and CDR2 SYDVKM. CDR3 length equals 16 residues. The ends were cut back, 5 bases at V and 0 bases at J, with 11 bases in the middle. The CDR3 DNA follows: TGTGCCAGCAGTAGACCCGGGGACTCCTATAATTCACCCCTCCACTTT. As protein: CASSRPGDSYNSPLHF.

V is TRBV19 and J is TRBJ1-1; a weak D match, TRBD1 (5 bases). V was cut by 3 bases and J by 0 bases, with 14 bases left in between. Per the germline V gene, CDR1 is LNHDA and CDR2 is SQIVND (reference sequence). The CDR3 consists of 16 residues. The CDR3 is CASSILVGQLNTEAFF. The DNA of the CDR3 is TGTGCCAGTAGTATCTTGGTGGGGCAGTTGAACACTGAAGCTTTCTTT.

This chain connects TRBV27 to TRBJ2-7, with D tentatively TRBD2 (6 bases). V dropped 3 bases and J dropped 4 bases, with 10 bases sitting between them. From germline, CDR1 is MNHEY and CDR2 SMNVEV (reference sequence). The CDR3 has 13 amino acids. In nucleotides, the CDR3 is TGTGCCAGCAGTTTGGGCGGGATGTACGAGCAGTACTTC. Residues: CASSLGGMYEQYF.

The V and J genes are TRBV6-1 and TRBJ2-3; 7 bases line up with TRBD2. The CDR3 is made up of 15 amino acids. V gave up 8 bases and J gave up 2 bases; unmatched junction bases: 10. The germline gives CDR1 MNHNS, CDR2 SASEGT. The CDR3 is CASPRASGLTDTQYF. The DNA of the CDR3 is TGTGCCAGCCCCCGGGCTAGCGGACTCACAGATACGCAGTATTTT.

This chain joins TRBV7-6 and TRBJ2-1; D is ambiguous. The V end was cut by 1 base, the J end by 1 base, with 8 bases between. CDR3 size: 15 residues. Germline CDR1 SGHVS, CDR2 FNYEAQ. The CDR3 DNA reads TGTGCCAGCAGCTTAGATTCAGGATCCTACAATGAGCAGTTCTTC. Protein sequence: CASSLDSGSYNEQFF.

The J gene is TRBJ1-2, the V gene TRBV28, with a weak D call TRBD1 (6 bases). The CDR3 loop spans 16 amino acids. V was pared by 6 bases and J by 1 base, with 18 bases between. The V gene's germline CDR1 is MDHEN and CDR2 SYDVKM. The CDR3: CASSPTGLEDNYGYTF. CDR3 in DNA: TGTGCCAGCAGCCCGACAGGCCTAGAGGATAACTATGGCTACACCTTC.

CDR3 loop: CAIVDRNYGYTF. DNA for the CDR3: TGTGCCATCGTGGACAGGAACTATGGCTACACCTTC. This chain joins TRBV2 and TRBJ1-2; TRBD1 agrees at 7 bases. The CDR3 runs to 12 residues. The V segment lost 10 bases and the J segment 2 bases; nucleotides outside the gene matches: 4. Per germline, CDR1 SNHLY and CDR2 FYNNEI.

The CDR3 reads CASSDGSGKLFF. The CDR3 bases are TGTGCCAGCAGCGACGGGAGCGGAAAACTGTTTTTT. J is TRBJ1-4 and V is TRBV7-9; D remains ambiguous. Between the trimmed V and J ends, which lost 5 bases and 10 bases, there was a span of 11 bases. CDR3 size: 12 residues. Germline CDR1 and CDR2: SEHNR and FQNEAQ (reference sequence).

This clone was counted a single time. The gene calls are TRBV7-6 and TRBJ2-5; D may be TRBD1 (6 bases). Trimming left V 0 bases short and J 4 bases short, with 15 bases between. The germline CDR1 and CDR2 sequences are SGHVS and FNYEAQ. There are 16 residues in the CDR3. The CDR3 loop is CASSLALGQGSETQYF. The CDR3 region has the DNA TGTGCCAGCAGCTTAGCGCTCGGGCAGGGGTCAGAGACCCAGTACTTC.

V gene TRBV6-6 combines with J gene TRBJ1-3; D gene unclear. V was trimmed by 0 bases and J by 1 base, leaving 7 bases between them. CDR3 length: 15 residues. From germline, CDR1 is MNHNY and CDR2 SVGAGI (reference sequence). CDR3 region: CASSYSGASGNTIYF. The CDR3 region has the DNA TGTGCCAGCAGTTACTCGGGAGCATCTGGAAACACCATATATTTT.

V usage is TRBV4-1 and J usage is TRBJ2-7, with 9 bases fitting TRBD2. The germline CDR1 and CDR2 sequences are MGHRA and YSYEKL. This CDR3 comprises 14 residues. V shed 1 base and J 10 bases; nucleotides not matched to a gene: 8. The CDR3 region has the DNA TGCGCCAGCAGCCAAGGGCTAGCGGGGAGGGAACAGTACTTC. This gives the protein CASSQGLAGREQYF.

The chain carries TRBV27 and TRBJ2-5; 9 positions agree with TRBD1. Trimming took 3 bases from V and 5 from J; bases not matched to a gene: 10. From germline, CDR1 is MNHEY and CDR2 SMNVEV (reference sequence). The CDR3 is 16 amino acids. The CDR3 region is CASSFTGTGPMETQYF. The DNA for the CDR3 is TGTGCCAGCAGTTTCACCGGGACAGGGCCCATGGAGACCCAGTACTTC.

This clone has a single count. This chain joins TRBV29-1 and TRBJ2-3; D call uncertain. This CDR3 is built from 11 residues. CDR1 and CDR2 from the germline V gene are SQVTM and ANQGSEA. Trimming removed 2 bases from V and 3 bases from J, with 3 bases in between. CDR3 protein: CSVELTDTQYF. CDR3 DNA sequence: TGCAGCGTTGAACTGACAGATACGCAGTATTTT.

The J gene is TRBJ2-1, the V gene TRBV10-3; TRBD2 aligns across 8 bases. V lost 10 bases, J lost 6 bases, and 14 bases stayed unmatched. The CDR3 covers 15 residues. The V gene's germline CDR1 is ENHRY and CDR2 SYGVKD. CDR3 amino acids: CATKGSGGESNEQFF. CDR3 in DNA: TGTGCCACCAAGGGCAGCGGGGGCGAGTCCAATGAGCAGTTCTTC.

The CDR3 DNA is TGTGCCAGCAGCTTAGACGTGGCTAGCGGGACTTACGAGCAGTACTTC. It specifies CASSLDVASGTYEQYF. The gene calls are TRBV7-6 and TRBJ2-7, with 9 bases fitting TRBD2. There are 16 residues in the CDR3. V trimming: 1 base; J trimming: 4 bases; junction bases outside the gene matches: 8. The germline CDR1 and CDR2 sequences are SGHVS and FNYEAQ.

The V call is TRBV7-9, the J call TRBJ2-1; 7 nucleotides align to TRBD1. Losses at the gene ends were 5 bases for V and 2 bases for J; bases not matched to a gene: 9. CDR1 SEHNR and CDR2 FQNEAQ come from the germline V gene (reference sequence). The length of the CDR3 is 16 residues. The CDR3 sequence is CASSRTRTGTYNEQFF. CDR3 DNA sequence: TGTGCCAGCAGCCGGACCAGGACAGGTACCTACAATGAGCAGTTCTTC.

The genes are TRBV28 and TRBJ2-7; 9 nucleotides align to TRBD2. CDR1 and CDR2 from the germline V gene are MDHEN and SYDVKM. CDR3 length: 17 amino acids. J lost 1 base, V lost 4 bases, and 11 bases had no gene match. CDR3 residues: CASSSPHLAGGSYEQYF. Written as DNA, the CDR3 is TGTGCCAGCAGTTCACCGCACTTGGCGGGAGGGTCCTACGAGCAGTACTTC.

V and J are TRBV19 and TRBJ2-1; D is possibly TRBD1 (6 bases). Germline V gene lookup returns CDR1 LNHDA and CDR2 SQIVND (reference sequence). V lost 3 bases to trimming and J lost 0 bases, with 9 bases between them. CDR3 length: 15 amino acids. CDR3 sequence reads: CASSIQGLSYNEQFF. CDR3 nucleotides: TGTGCCAGTAGTATTCAGGGGCTCTCCTACAATGAGCAGTTCTTC. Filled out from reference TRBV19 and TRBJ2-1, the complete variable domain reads DGGITQSPKYLFRKEGQNVTLSCEQNLNHDAMYWYRQDPGQGLRLIYYSQIVNDFQKGDIAEGYSVSREKKESFPLTVTSAQKNPTAFYLCASSIQGLSYNEQFFGPGTRLTVL.

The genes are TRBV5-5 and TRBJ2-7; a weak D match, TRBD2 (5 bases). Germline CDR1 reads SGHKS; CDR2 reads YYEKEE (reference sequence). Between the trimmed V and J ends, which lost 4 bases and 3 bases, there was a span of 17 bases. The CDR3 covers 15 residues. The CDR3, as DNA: TGTGCCAGCAGCGGGGAAGGAGGTAATTTCTACGAGCAGTACTTC. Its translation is CASSGEGGNFYEQYF.

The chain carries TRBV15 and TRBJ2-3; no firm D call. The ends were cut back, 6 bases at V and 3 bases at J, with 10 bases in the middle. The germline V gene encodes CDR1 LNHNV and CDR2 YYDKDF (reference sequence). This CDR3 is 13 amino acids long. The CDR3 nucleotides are TGTGCCACCAGGGAGCGAGTGACAGATACGCAGTATTTT. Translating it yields CATRERVTDTQYF.

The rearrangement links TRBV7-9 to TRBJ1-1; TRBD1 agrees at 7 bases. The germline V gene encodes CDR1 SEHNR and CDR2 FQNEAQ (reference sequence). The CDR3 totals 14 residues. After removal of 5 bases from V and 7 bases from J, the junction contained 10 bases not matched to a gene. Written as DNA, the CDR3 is TGTGCCAGCAGCCTACTCGCCGACAGGGATGAAGCTTTCTTT. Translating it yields CASSLLADRDEAFF. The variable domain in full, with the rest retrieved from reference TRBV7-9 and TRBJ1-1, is DTGVSQNPRHKITKRGQNVTFRCDPISEHNRLYWYRQTLGQGPEFLTYFQNEAQLEKSRLLSDRFSAERPKGSFSTLEIQRTEQGDSAMYLCASSLLADRDEAFFGQGTRLTVV.